This passage covers 10 T cell receptor beta chains from one sample sequenced in a study of blood T cell repertoires in COVID-19. The protocol was immunoSEQ multiplex PCR, while the TCRdb copy is restricted to in-frame clones and leaves out a portion. The repertoire holds 300,000 to 400,000 clones, with approximately 82% as singletons. The sample comprised peripheral blood. The receptors were gathered from a man aged 25-45 years with active or convalescent COVID-19.

In DNA, the CDR3 is TGTGCCAGCAGTTTATCGCTCCTTCCCGGAGGGACCCAGTACTTC. This codes for CASSLSLLPGGTQYF. This chain uses TRBV28 with TRBJ2-5, with a tentative D call TRBD2 (5 bases). Germline V CDR1 and CDR2: MDHEN, SYDVKM. Deletions cut 1 base from V and 7 bases from J, with 16 bases between. The CDR3 runs 15 residues.

This chain uses TRBV19 with TRBJ1-5, with 10 bases lining up with TRBD1. The V gene end was trimmed by 5 bases and the J gene end by 7 bases; junction bases not matched to a gene: 8. The CDR3 has 15 residues. Germline V gene data show CDR1 as LNHDA and CDR2 as SQIVND (reference sequence). The CDR3 here is CASSFRQGAKQPQHF. The CDR3 DNA follows: TGTGCCAGTAGTTTCCGACAGGGGGCGAAACAGCCCCAGCATTTT.

The CDR3 DNA sequence: TGTGCCAGCGCAGGACAGGGGGGTCAGCCCCAGCATTTT. It encodes CASAGQGGQPQHF. This chain connects TRBV6-5 to TRBJ1-5; 10 positions agree with TRBD1. Germline CDR1 MNHEY, CDR2 SVGAGI. The CDR3 totals 13 residues. V lost 8 bases to trimming and J lost 6 bases; unmatched junction nucleotides: 4.

The chain couples TRBV6-6 to TRBJ1-4; TRBD1 matches 7 bases. The germline gives CDR1 MNHNY, CDR2 SVGAGI (reference sequence). CDR3 length equals 15 residues. Trimming removed 3 bases from V and 5 bases from J; junction bases left unmatched: 6. The CDR3 region is CASSYWDRPNEKLFF. The CDR3 nucleotides are TGTGCCAGCAGTTATTGGGACAGACCAAATGAAAAACTGTTTTTT.

With respect to this clone: The sample has other DNA sequences that encode this CDR3 too. The genes are TRBV11-2 and TRBJ2-7; 7 nucleotides align to TRBD2. CDR1 is SGHAT, CDR2 FQNNGV, per germline. CDR3 size: 14 residues. J was trimmed by 3 bases and V by 1 base; bases with no gene match: 3. CDR3 DNA sequence: TGTGCCAGCAGCTTAGGGGGGGGAGGCTACGAGCAGTACTTC. Encoded protein: CASSLGGGGYEQYF.

The chain has TRBV2 and TRBJ1-5, with 9 bases aligning to TRBD1. Germline V CDR1 and CDR2: SNHLY, FYNNEI. Unmatched junction bases numbered 7, after V lost 6 bases and J lost 7 bases. CDR3 length equals 14 residues. As DNA, the CDR3 is TGTGCCAGCAGAGAGGACAGGGGAGGCCAGCCCCAGCATTTT. Its translation is CASREDRGGQPQHF. The full variable domain, with the rest looked up from reference TRBV2 and TRBJ1-5, is EPEVTQTPSHQVTQMGQEVILRCVPISNHLYFYWYRQILGQKVEFLVSFYNNEISEKSEIFDDQFSVERPDGSNFTLKIRSTKLEDSAMYFCASREDRGGQPQHFGDGTRLSIL.

This clone came up many times. V usage is TRBV19 and J usage is TRBJ2-5, with D perhaps TRBD1 (5 bases). Germline values: CDR1 LNHDA, CDR2 SQIVND (reference sequence). This CDR3 has 15 amino acids. V was pared by 10 bases and J by 5 bases, with 23 bases between. The CDR3 coding sequence is TGTGCCACGACCCGGTGGGGCCAGGGTGGCGAGACCCAGTACTTC. It yields the protein CATTRWGQGGETQYF. Filled out from reference TRBV19 and TRBJ2-5, the complete variable domain reads DGGITQSPKYLFRKEGQNVTLSCEQNLNHDAMYWYRQDPGQGLRLIYYSQIVNDFQKGDIAEGYSVSREKKESFPLTVTSAQKNPTAFYLCATTRWGQGGETQYFGPGTRLLVL.

The chain uses TRBV5-4 and TRBJ2-7; 8 nucleotides align to TRBD1. CDR1 is SGHNT and CDR2 is YYREEE in the germline V gene (reference sequence). CDR3 length: 15 residues. The J segment lost 0 bases and the V segment lost 8 bases, leaving 10 bases of the junction unmatched. CDR3 sequence reads: CASKTGGSSSYEQYF. CDR3 sequence (DNA): TGTGCCAGTAAAACAGGGGGATCGAGCTCCTACGAGCAGTACTTC.

The chain carries TRBV3-1 (or the pseudogene TRBV3-2) and TRBJ1-1; no reliable D call. This CDR3 comprises 13 residues. Germline V gene data show CDR1 as LGHDT and CDR2 as YNNKEL (reference sequence). Trimming removed 6 bases at V and 1 base at J, with 9 bases between. The CDR3 sequence is CASRRQENTEAFF. DNA of the CDR3: TGTGCCAGCAGACGGCAGGAGAACACTGAAGCTTTCTTT.

V and J are TRBV28 and TRBJ1-6, with unresolved D. Per germline, CDR1 MDHEN and CDR2 SYDVKM. The CDR3 has 17 residues. The V and J ends lost 3 bases and 2 bases respectively, with 14 bases between them. The CDR3 bases are TGTGCCAGCAGTTTTCAGGAGAGGAGGGCCTATAATTCACCCCTCCACTTT. Translated: CASSFQERRAYNSPLHF.